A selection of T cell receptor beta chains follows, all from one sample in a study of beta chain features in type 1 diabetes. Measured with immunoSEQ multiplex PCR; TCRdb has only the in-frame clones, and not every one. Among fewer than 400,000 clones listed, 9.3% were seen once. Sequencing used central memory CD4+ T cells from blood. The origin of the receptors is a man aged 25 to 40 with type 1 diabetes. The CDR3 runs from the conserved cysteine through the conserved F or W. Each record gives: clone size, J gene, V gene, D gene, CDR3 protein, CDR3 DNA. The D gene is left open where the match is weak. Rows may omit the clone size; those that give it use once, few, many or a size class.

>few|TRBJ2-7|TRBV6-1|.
CASSELGKYEQYF
TGTGCCAGCAGTGAATTGGGAAAATACGAGCAGTACTTC
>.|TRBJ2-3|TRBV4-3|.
CASSHHGVRGADTQYF
TGCGCCAGCAGCCACCACGGGGTGAGGGGCGCAGATACGCAGTATTTT
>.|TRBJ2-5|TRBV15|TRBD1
CATSRVGQGSETQYF
TGTGCCACCAGCAGAGTGGGACAGGGGTCGGAGACCCAGTACTTC
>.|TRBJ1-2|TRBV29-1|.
CSAGSNYGYTF
TGCAGCGCAGGCTCTAACTATGGCTACACCTTC
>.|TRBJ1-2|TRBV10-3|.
CASSYSRTAYGYTF
TGTGCCAGCAGTTACTCGAGGACAGCTTATGGCTACACCTTC
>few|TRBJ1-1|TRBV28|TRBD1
CASRRRGPNTEAFF
TGTGCCAGCAGGCGCAGGGGGCCGAACACTGAAGCTTTCTTT
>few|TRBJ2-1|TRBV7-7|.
CASSLSAGEYNEQFF
TGTGCTAGCAGCTTGAGCGCGGGCGAATACAATGAGCAGTTCTTC
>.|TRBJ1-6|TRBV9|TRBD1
CASSVDQGGKSPLHF
TGTGCCAGCAGCGTAGATCAGGGGGGAAAATCACCCCTCCACTTT
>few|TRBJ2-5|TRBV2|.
CASSFTGNRETQYF
TGTGCCAGCAGTTTTACAGGGAATCGAGAGACCCAGTACTTC
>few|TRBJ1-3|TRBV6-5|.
CASSGENTIYF
TGTGCCAGCAGTGGCGAAAACACCATATATTTT
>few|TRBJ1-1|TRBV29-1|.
CSVPKVGGMLMNTEAFF
TGCAGCGTGCCAAAAGTGGGAGGGATGCTTATGAACACTGAAGCTTTCTTT
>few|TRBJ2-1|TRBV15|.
CATSRVSPNEQFF
TGTGCCACCAGCAGAGTGAGCCCCAATGAGCAGTTCTTC
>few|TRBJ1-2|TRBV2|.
CASSVRQTNYGYTF
TGTGCCAGCAGTGTACGACAGACTAACTATGGCTACACCTTC
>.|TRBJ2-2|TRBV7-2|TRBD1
CASSPRDRNTGELFF
TGTGCCAGCAGCCCCAGGGACAGGAACACCGGGGAGCTGTTTTTT
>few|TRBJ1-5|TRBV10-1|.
CASSESAGTKRDQPQHF
TGCGCCAGCAGTGAGTCTGCAGGGACTAAGAGGGATCAGCCCCAGCATTTT
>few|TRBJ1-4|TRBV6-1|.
CARRGRVEEKLFF
TGTGCCAGGAGAGGGAGGGTGGAGGAAAAACTGTTTTTT
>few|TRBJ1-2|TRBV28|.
CASRTPGTLNNYGYTF
TGTGCCAGCAGAACCCCTGGGACACTTAATAACTATGGCTACACCTTC
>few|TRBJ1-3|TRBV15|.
CATSRDRGAGNTIYF
TGTGCCACCAGCAGAGATCGGGGGGCTGGAAACACCATATATTTT
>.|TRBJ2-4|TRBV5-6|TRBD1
CASSPPGTENIQYF
TGTGCCAGCAGCCCTCCCGGGACAGAAAACATTCAGTACTTC
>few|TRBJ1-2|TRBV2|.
CASSLVEGNGYTF
TGTGCCAGCAGTTTGGTAGAGGGGAATGGCTACACCTTC
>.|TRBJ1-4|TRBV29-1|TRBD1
CSVEDRDEKLFF
TGCAGCGTTGAGGACAGGGACGAAAAACTGTTTTTT
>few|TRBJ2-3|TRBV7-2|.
CASSLELGTDTQYF
TGTGCCAGCAGCTTAGAATTAGGGACAGATACGCAGTATTTT
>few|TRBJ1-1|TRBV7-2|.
CASSLRQRGTEAFF
TGTGCCAGCAGCTTAAGGCAGAGGGGCACTGAAGCTTTCTTT
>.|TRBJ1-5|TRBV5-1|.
CASSLEGREEQPQHF
TGCGCCAGCAGCTTGGAGGGCAGGGAGGAACAGCCCCAGCATTTT
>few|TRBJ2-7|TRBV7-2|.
CASSTRDFQYYEQYF
TGTGCCAGCAGCACTCGGGACTTCCAATACTACGAGCAGTACTTC
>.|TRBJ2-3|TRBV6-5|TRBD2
CASRTGTSKDTQYF
TGTGCCAGCAGAACCGGGACTAGCAAAGATACGCAGTATTTT
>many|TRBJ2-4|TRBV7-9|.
CASSLGGTENIQYF
TGTGCCAGCAGCTTAGGAGGCACAGAAAACATTCAGTACTTC
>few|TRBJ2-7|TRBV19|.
CASSKETAYEQYF
TGTGCCAGTAGTAAGGAGACAGCATACGAGCAGTACTTC
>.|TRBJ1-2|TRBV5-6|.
CASQLDQDGYGYTF
TGTGCCAGCCAGCTTGATCAGGACGGCTATGGCTACACCTTC
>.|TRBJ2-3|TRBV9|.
CASSQQGGTDTQYF
TGTGCCAGCAGCCAACAAGGGGGCACAGATACGCAGTATTTT
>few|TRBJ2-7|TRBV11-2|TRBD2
CASSFPTSDKYF
TGTGCCAGCAGCTTCCCGACTAGCGACAAGTACTTC
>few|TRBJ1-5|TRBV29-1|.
CSVGGGYHQPQHF
TGCAGCGTTGGAGGGGGGTACCATCAGCCCCAGCATTTT
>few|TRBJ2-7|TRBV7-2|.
CASSLGVGGFYEQYF
TGTGCCAGCAGCTTAGGGGTTGGCGGATTCTACGAGCAGTACTTC
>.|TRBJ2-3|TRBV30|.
CAWESAGLAESTDTQYF
TGTGCCTGGGAGAGTGCGGGGCTAGCAGAAAGCACAGATACGCAGTATTTT
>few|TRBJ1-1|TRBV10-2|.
CASRTRLNTEAFF
TGCGCCAGCAGAACCCGGTTGAACACTGAAGCTTTCTTT
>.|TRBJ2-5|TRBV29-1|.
CSVEFWGPETQYF
TGCAGCGTTGAATTTTGGGGGCCGGAGACCCAGTACTTC
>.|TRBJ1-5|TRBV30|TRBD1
CAWSPGQGRQPQHF
TGTGCCTGGAGTCCAGGACAGGGTCGTCAGCCCCAGCATTTT
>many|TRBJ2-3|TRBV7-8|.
CASSSILDGAADTQYF
TGTGCCAGCAGCTCAATCCTAGATGGGGCGGCAGATACGCAGTATTTT
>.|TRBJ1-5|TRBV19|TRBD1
CASRMTGAGNQPQHF
TGTGCCAGTAGGATGACAGGGGCAGGCAATCAGCCCCAGCATTTT
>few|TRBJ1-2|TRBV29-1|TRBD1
CSVEDLWTGGRANYGYTF
TGCAGCGTTGAAGATCTTTGGACAGGGGGTAGGGCTAACTATGGCTACACCTTC
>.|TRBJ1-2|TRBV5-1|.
CASRAGTTVYGYTF
TGCGCCAGCAGGGCCGGGACAACCGTCTATGGCTACACCTTC
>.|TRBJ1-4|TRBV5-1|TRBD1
CASSLRGQVDNEKLFF
TGCGCCAGCAGTCTCCGGGGACAGGTTGATAATGAAAAACTGTTTTTT
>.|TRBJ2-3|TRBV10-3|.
CAISESGSEGTDTQYF
TGTGCCATCAGTGAGTCAGGGTCTGAAGGCACAGATACGCAGTATTTT
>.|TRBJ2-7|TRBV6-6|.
CASSYSAGAYEQYF
TGTGCCAGCAGTTACTCTGCAGGGGCCTACGAGCAGTACTTC
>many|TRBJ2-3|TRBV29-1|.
CSVVVGGTDTQYF
TGCAGCGTTGTGGTAGGGGGCACAGATACGCAGTATTTT
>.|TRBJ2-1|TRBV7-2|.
CASSISLGDNEQFF
TGTGCCAGCAGTATCTCACTAGGGGACAATGAGCAGTTCTTC
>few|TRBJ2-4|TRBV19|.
CASQGDGAKNIQYF
TGTGCCAGCCAGGGAGATGGGGCCAAAAACATTCAGTACTTC